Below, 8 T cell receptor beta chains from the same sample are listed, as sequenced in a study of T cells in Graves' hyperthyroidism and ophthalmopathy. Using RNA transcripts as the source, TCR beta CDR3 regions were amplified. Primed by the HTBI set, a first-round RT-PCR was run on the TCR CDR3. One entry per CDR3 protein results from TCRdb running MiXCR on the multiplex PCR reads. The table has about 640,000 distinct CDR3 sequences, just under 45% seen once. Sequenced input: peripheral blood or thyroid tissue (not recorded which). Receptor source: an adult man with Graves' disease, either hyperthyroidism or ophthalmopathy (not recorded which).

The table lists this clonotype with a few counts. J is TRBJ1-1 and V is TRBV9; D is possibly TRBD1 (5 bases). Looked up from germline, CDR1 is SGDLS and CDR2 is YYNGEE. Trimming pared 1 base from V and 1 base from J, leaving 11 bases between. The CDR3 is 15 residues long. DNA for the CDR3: TGTGCCAGCAGCGTAAGGGGATCAGGGAACACTGAAGCTTTCTTT. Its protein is CASSVRGSGNTEAFF.

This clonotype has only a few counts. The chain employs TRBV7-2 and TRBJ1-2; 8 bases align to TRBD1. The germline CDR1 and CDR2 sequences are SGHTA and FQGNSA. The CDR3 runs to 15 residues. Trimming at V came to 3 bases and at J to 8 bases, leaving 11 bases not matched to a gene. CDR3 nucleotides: TGTGCCAGCAGCTTTCAGACAGGGGATCTAGGAGGCTACACCTTC. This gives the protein CASSFQTGDLGGYTF.

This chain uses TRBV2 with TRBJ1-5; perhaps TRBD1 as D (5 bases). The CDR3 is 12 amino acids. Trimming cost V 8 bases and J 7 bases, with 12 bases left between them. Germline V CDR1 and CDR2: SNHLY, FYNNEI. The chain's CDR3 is CASRRGSQPQHF. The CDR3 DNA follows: TGTGCCAGCCGGCGGGGCAGCCAGCCCCAGCATTTT.

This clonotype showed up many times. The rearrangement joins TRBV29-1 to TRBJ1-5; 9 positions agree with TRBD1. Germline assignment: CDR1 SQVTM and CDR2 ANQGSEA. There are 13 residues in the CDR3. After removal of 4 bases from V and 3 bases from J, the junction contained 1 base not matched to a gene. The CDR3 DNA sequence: TGCAGCGTTGGGGACAGGGCCAATCAGCCCCAGCATTTT. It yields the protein CSVGDRANQPQHF. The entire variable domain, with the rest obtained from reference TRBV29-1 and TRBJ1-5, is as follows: SAVISQKPSRDICQRGTSLTIQCQVDSQVTMMFWYRQQPGQSLTLIATANQGSEATYESGFVIDKFPISRPNLTFSTLTVSNMSPEDSSIYLCSVGDRANQPQHFGDGTRLSIL.

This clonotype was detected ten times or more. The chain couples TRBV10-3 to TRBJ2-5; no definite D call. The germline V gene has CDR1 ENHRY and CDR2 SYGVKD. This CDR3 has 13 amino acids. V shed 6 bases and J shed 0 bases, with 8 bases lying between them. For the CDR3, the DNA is TGTGCCATCAGACCAGGTGACCAAGAGACCCAGTACTTC. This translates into CAIRPGDQETQYF.

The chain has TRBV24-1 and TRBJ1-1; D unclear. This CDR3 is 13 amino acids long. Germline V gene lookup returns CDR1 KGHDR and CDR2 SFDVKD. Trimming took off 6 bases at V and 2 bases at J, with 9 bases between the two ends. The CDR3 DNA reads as TGTGCCACCAGTAAAAAGGGTAACACTGAAGCTTTCTTT. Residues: CATSKKGNTEAFF.

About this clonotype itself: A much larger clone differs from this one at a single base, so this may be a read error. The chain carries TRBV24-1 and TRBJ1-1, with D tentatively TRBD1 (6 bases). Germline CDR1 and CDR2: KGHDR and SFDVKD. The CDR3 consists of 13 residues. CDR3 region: CATRAGAGTEDFF. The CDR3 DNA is TGTGCCACCAGAGCGGGGGCTGGCACTGAAGATTTCTTT.

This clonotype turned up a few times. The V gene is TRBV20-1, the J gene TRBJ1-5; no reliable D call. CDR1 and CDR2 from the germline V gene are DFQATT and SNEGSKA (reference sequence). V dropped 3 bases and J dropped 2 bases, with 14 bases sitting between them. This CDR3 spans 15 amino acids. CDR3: CSARIKGIGNQPQHF. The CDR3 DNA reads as TGCAGTGCTAGGATAAAGGGAATCGGCAATCAGCCCCAGCATTTT.